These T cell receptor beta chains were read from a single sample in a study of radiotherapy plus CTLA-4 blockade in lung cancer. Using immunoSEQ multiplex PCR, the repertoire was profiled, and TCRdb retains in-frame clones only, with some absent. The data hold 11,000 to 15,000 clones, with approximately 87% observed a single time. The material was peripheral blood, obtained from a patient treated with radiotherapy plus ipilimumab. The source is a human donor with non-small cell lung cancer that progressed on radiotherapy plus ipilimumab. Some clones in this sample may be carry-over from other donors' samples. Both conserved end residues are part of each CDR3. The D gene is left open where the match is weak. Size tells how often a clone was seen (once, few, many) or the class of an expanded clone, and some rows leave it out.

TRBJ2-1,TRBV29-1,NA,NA,CSGARYNEQFF,TGCAGCGGCGCGCGGTACAATGAGCAGTTCTTC
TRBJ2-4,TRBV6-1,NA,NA,CASSEQGAKNIQYF,TGTGCCAGCAGTGAACAGGGGGCCAAAAACATTCAGTACTTC
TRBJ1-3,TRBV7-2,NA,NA,CASSSNGNSGNTIYF,TGTGCCAGCAGCTCCAACGGGAACTCTGGAAACACCATATATTTT
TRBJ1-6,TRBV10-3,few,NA,CAINGEVESPLHF,TGTGCCATCAACGGGGAGGTGGAGTCACCCCTCCACTTT
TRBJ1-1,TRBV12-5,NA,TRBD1,CASGPGQGNTEAFF,TGTGCTAGTGGTCCTGGACAGGGGAACACTGAAGCTTTCTTT
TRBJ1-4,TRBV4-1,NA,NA,CASSQVMTPTNEKLFF,TGCGCCAGCAGCCAAGTAATGACACCAACTAATGAAAAACTGTTTTTT
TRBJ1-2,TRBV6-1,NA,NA,CASSRQDYYGYTF,TGTGCCAGCAGCCGACAGGATTACTATGGCTACACCTTC
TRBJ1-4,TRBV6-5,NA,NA,CASSYSRAEKLFF,TGTGCCAGCAGTTACTCGAGGGCAGAAAAACTGTTTTTT
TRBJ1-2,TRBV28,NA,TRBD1,CAIADRGGYTF,TGTGCCATCGCCGACAGGGGAGGCTACACCTTC
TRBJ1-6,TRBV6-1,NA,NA,CASSVSGSSYNSPLHF,TGTGCCAGCAGTGTTTCCGGGAGCTCCTATAATTCACCCCTCCACTTT
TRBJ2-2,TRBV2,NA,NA,CASVYYTGELFF,TGTGCCAGCGTCTATTACACCGGGGAGCTGTTTTTT
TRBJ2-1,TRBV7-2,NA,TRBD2,CASSLGQIAGGLGDEQFF,TGTGCCAGCAGCTTAGGCCAGATAGCGGGGGGGCTAGGGGATGAGCAGTTCTTC
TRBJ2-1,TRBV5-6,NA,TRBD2,CASSSSGRAWDEQFF,TGTGCCAGCAGCTCTAGCGGGAGGGCCTGGGATGAGCAGTTCTTC
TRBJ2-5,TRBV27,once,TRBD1,CASSRDRAAQETQYF,TGTGCCAGCAGCCGGGACAGGGCCGCTCAAGAGACCCAGTACTTC
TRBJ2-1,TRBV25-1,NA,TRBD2,CASSEWRGAPNEQFF,TGTGCCAGCAGTGAATGGCGGGGGGCCCCCAATGAGCAGTTCTTC
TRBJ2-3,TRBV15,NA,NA,CATSSTRGTTDTQYF,TGTGCCACCAGCAGTACGCGGGGCACCACAGATACGCAGTATTTT
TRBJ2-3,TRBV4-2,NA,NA,CASSPEGATQYF,TGTGCCAGCAGCCCGGAGGGGGCTACGCAGTATTTT
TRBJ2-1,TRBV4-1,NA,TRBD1,CASSQVADRANEQFF,TGCGCCAGCAGTCAAGTGGCGGACAGGGCCAATGAGCAGTTCTTC